A single sample gave rise to the 18 T cell receptor beta chains below, sequenced in a study of cytomegalovirus exposure and HLA in healthy donors. Use of 60 Vbeta and 13 Jbeta primers characterized the PCR. The protocol was immunoSEQ multiplex PCR, while the TCRdb copy is restricted to in-frame clones and leaves out a portion. The sample lists fewer than 110,000 clones, approximately 85% occurring once. Material for sequencing was PBMCs. The receptors originated from a man aged 30-40 years in good health and CMV-seronegative.

J is TRBJ2-7 and V is TRBV15, with 8 bases fitting TRBD2. The J segment lost 4 bases and the V segment lost 0 bases, leaving 5 bases of the junction unmatched. The length of the CDR3 is 15 residues. Germline CDR1 reads LNHNV; CDR2 reads YYDKDF (reference sequence). The CDR3 spells CATSRERGEGYEQYF. CDR3 nucleotides: TGTGCCACCAGCAGAGAGCGGGGGGAAGGATACGAGCAGTACTTC.

Note on this clone: Compared with germline, one end of the junction differs, possibly owing to a read error. V usage is TRBV7-9 and J usage is TRBJ1-1; 9 bases align to TRBD1. This CDR3 region has 12 residues. Looked up from germline, CDR1 is SEHNR and CDR2 is FQNEAQ (reference sequence). CDR3 sequence: CSSSWDRDEAFF. The CDR3 nucleotides read TGTTCCAGCAGCTGGGACAGGGATGAAGCTTTCTTT.

This sequence joins TRBV10-3 and TRBJ2-1, with a weak D call TRBD2 (5 bases). Germline V gene data show CDR1 as ENHRY and CDR2 as SYGVKD. Trimming took 0 bases from V and 7 from J, leaving 10 bases between them. This CDR3 region has 14 residues. The CDR3 DNA is TGTGCCATCAGTGAGTCGACTCGAGGGAATGAGCAGTTCTTC. Protein sequence: CAISESTRGNEQFF.

V usage is TRBV29-1 and J usage is TRBJ2-5; TRBD2 might be the D (5 bases). V lost 3 bases, J lost 5 bases, and 22 bases lay in between. The CDR3 is 16 amino acids. Germline CDR1 and CDR2: SQVTM and ANQGSEA. This CDR3 is CSVDAGGRLGIETQYF. Written as DNA, the CDR3 is TGCAGCGTTGACGCAGGAGGAAGGTTAGGTATTGAGACCCAGTACTTC.

Comment on this clone: Other nucleotide sequences from this sample produce the same CDR3. The rearrangement uses TRBV28 and TRBJ1-1, with 7 bases identical to TRBD1. V lost 2 bases to trimming and J lost 5 bases; unmatched junction nucleotides: 2. The CDR3 is made up of 13 amino acids. In germline, CDR1 is MDHEN, CDR2 SYDVKM. As DNA, the CDR3 is TGTGCCAGCAGTTTACAGGGGGGAACTGAAGCTTTCTTT. It yields the protein CASSLQGGTEAFF.

The chain uses TRBV6-5 and TRBJ1-1; perhaps TRBD1 as D (6 bases). Germline-derived CDR1 and CDR2 are MNHEY and SVGAGI. The CDR3 sequence is 14 residues long. Trimming pared 4 bases from V and 0 bases from J, leaving 9 bases between. In DNA form, the CDR3 reads TGTGCCAGCAGTTTACAGGGTTTGAACACTGAAGCTTTCTTT. Translation: CASSLQGLNTEAFF.

Comment on this clone: Other DNA variants within this sample encode the same CDR3. DNA for the CDR3: TGTGCCAGCAGCGCCGACAGAGTGAACACTGAAGCTTTCTTT. Encoded protein: CASSADRVNTEAFF. The chain employs TRBV9 and TRBJ1-1; D is possibly TRBD1 (5 bases). The CDR3 extends over 14 amino acids. V was cut by 3 bases and J by 0 bases, with 9 bases left in between. Germline CDR1 is SGDLS and CDR2 is YYNGEE.

V gene TRBV9 combines with J gene TRBJ2-2, with 13 bases that match TRBD2. The CDR3 covers 17 residues. V dropped 3 bases and J dropped 5; count of bases not matched to a gene: 7. CDR1 and CDR2 from the germline V gene are SGDLS and YYNGEE. DNA for the CDR3: TGTGCCAGCAGCGGGGAGTGGGGACTAGCGGGGACCGGGGAGCTGTTTTTT. Its translation: CASSGEWGLAGTGELFF. Complete variable domain (other parts from reference TRBV9 and TRBJ2-2): DSGVTQTPKHLITATGQRVTLRCSPRSGDLSVYWYQQSLDQGLQFLIQYYNGEERAKGNILERFSAQQFPDLHSELNLSSLELGDSALYFCASSGEWGLAGTGELFFGEGSRLTVL.

V is TRBV28 and J is TRBJ1-5; D not resolved. Trimming pared 6 bases from V and 5 bases from J, leaving 14 bases between. Germline V gene data show CDR1 as MDHEN and CDR2 as SYDVKM. The CDR3 totals 14 residues. This CDR3 reads CASRPAGDHQPQHF. Written as DNA, the CDR3 is TGTGCCAGCAGGCCAGCGGGAGACCATCAGCCCCAGCATTTT.

This chain links TRBV4-1 with TRBJ2-1, with 12 bases fitting TRBD2. The CDR3 consists of 17 residues. Germline CDR1 reads MGHRA; CDR2 reads YSYEKL. The V and J ends lost 0 bases and 7 bases, in that order; junction bases with no gene match: 7. This CDR3 is CASSQDQLAGGGNEQFF. In DNA form, the CDR3 reads TGCGCCAGCAGCCAAGATCAGCTAGCGGGAGGGGGTAATGAGCAGTTCTTC.

V is TRBV9 and J is TRBJ2-7, with 8 bases identical to TRBD2. The germline V gene encodes CDR1 SGDLS and CDR2 YYNGEE. The V segment lost 0 bases and the J segment 0 bases; nucleotides outside the gene matches: 5. The CDR3 loop spans 16 amino acids. The CDR3 loop is CASSVGGSGVSYEQYF. The CDR3 DNA is TGTGCCAGCAGCGTAGGGGGTAGCGGGGTCTCCTACGAGCAGTACTTC.

The rearrangement uses TRBV5-4 and TRBJ2-2, with 8 bases fitting TRBD2. Germline CDR1 is SGHNT and CDR2 is YYREEE (reference sequence). This CDR3 is 16 amino acids long. V was clipped by 1 base and J by 1 base; unmatched bases: 3. CDR3 amino acids: CASSLWGLGNTGELFF. For the CDR3, the DNA is TGTGCCAGCAGCTTGTGGGGACTAGGGAACACCGGGGAGCTGTTTTTT.

A single count supports this clone. The V gene is TRBV6-1, the J gene TRBJ2-7; the D is unclear. The CDR3 totals 11 residues. Germline CDR1 is MNHNS and CDR2 is SASEGT. Between the trimmed V and J ends, which lost 8 bases and 5 bases, there was a span of 10 bases. For the CDR3, the DNA is TGTGCCAGCTCAACACGGGACGAGCAGTACTTC. Amino acids: CASSTRDEQYF.

The gene calls are TRBV7-9 and TRBJ2-3, with TRBD2 identical over 8 bases. The CDR3 has 16 amino acids. CDR1 is SEHNR, CDR2 FQNEAQ, per germline (reference sequence). V gave up 5 bases and J gave up 0 bases; unmatched junction bases: 7. CDR3 DNA: TGTGCCAGCAGCCCTAGTCGGGGGGGTAGCACAGATACGCAGTATTTT. Its protein product is CASSPSRGGSTDTQYF.

The chain recombines TRBV4-1 with TRBJ2-3, with 8 bases that match TRBD2. Trimming cost V 1 base and J 6 bases; bases outside gene matches: 6. The CDR3 is 15 residues long. The germline gives CDR1 MGHRA, CDR2 YSYEKL. This chain's CDR3 is CASSQVRGGGDTQYF. CDR3 DNA sequence: TGCGCCAGCAGCCAAGTACGGGGGGGTGGGGATACGCAGTATTTT.

V usage is TRBV11-3 and J usage is TRBJ2-1; 7 bases line up with TRBD2. V was pared by 5 bases and J by 6 bases, with 7 bases of the junction left unmatched. The germline CDR1 and CDR2 sequences are SGHNT and YENEEA. The CDR3 runs 14 residues. Here the CDR3 reads CASSRLGGSNEQFF. CDR3 DNA: TGTGCCAGCAGCCGCCTGGGGGGGTCCAATGAGCAGTTCTTC.

The rearrangement joins TRBV11-2 to TRBJ2-7; no definite D call. This CDR3 region has 15 residues. Germline V lookup: CDR1 SGHAT, CDR2 FQNNGV. Trimming took off 1 base at V and 3 bases at J, with 13 bases between the two ends. DNA for the CDR3: TGTGCCAGCAGCTTAGTGGTAGCAATGTTCTACGAGCAGTACTTC. Its protein product is CASSLVVAMFYEQYF.

The chain uses TRBV7-3 and TRBJ2-1; TRBD2 might be the D (5 bases). Germline CDR1 is SGHTA and CDR2 is FQGTGA. The length of the CDR3 is 13 residues. With 3 bases removed from V and 13 bases from J, the gap between germline ends came to 16 bases. The CDR3 protein is CASSFPNSGPQFF. The CDR3 nucleotides read TGTGCCAGCAGCTTCCCCAACAGCGGTCCCCAGTTCTTC.